This T cell receptor (beta chain) came from a study of blood T cell repertoires in COVID-19. Study background: Acute and convalescent COVID-19 samples came from the United States, Italy and Spain. PBMCs, B-cell-depleted T cells, or T cells were the source of the cDNA or gDNA that made up the material.

Assay used: immunoSEQ multiplex PCR; TCRdb lists only in-frame clones, some missing. Counted here are just over 250,000 clones, around 80% occurring once; the ten biggest clones make up approximately 4.5%. The study recruited people aged 18 to 89 years across approximately 24 US areas. Researchers sorted participants into cohorts using their self-reported clinical history. The CDR3 extends over 12 amino acids. V was trimmed by 4 bases and J by 4 bases, leaving 7 bases between them. Germline V gives CDR1 KGHSY, CDR2 FQNENV. The V call is TRBV16, the J call TRBJ1-1, with D unclear. The specimen was PBMCs or T cells enriched from blood (not recorded which). The sequence was collected from a young man with acute COVID-19. In nucleotides, the CDR3 is TGTGCCAGCAGCCGCGACACCACTGAAGCTTTCTTT. This translates into CASSRDTTEAFF.